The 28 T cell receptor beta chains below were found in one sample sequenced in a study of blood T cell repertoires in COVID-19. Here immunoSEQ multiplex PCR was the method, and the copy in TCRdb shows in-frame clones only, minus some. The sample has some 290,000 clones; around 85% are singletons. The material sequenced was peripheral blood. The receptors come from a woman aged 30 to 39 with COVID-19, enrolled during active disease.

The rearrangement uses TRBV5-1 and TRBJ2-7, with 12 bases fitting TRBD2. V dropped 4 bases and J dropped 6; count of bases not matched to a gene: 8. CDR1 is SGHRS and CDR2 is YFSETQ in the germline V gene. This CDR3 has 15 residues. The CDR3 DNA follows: TGCGCCAGCAGCCAGACTAGCGGGGGACGGGGCGAGCAGTACTTC. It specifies CASSQTSGGRGEQYF. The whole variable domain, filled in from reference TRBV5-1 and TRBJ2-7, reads KAGVTQTPRYLIKTRGQQVTLSCSPISGHRSVSWYQQTPGQGLQFLFEYFSETQRNKGNFPGRFSGRQFSNSRSEMNVSTLELGDSALYLCASSQTSGGRGEQYFGPGTRLTVT.

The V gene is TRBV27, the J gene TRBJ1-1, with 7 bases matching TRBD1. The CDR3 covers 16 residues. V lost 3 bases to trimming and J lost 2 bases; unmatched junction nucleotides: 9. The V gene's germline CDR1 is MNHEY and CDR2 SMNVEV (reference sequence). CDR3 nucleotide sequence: TGTGCCAGCAGTTTCTGGACAGGTTATCCAAACACTGAAGCTTTCTTT. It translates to CASSFWTGYPNTEAFF.

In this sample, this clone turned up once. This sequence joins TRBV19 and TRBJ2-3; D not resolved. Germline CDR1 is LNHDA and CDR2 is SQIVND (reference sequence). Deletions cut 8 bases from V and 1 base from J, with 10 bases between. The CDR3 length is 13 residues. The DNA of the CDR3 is TGTGCCAGTCGTAAGGCGGGCACAGATACGCAGTATTTT. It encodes CASRKAGTDTQYF.

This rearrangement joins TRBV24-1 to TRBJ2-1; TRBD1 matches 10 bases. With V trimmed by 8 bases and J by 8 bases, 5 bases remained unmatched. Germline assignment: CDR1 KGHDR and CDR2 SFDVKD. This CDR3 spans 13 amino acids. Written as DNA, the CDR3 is TGTGCCACCAAGGGACAGGGGCACTATGAGCAGTTCTTC. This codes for CATKGQGHYEQFF.

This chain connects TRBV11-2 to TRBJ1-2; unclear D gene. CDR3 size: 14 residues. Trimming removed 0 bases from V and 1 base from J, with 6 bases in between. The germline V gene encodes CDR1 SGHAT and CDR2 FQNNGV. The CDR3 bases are TGTGCCAGCAGCTTAGACAGTCGTAACTATGGCTACACCTTC. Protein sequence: CASSLDSRNYGYTF.

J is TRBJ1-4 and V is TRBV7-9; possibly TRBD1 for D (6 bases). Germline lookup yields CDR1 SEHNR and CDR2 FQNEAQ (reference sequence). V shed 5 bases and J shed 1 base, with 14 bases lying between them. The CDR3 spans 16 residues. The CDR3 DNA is TGTGCCAGCAGCAATCGACAGGCCAGAACTAATGAAAAACTGTTTTTT. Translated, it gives CASSNRQARTNEKLFF.

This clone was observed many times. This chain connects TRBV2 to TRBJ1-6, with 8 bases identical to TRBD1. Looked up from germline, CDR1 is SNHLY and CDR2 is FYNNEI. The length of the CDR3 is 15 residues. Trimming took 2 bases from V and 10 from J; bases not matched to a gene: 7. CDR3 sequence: CASSERGTGFSPLHF. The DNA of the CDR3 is TGTGCCAGCAGTGAAAGAGGGACAGGTTTCTCACCCCTCCACTTT.

The CDR3 spells CASSVAAGAWSPLHF. The CDR3 DNA sequence: TGTGCCAGCAGTGTCGCGGCAGGGGCTTGGTCACCCCTCCACTTT. The chain joins TRBV2 to TRBJ1-6; TRBD1 might be the D (6 bases). CDR1 SNHLY and CDR2 FYNNEI come from the germline V gene. Trimming removed 4 bases at V and 10 bases at J, with 17 bases between. This CDR3 spans 15 amino acids.

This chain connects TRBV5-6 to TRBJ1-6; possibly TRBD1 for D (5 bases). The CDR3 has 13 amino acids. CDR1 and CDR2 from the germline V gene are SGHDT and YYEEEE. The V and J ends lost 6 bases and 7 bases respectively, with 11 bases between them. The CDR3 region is CASTAGPNSPLHF. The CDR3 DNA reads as TGTGCCAGCACGGCGGGGCCAAATTCACCCCTCCACTTT.

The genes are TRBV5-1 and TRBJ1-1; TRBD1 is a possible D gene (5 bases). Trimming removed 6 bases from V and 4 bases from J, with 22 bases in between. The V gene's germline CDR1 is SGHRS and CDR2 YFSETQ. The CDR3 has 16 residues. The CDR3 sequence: CASTNSITGGGTEAFF. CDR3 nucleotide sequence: TGCGCCAGCACCAACTCCATTACAGGCGGCGGCACTGAAGCTTTCTTT.

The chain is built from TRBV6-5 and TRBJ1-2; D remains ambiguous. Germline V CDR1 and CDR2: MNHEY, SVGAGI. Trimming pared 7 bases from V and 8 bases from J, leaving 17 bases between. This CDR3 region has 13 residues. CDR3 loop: CASKRESVEGYTF. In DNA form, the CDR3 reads TGTGCCAGCAAAAGAGAGAGCGTTGAGGGCTACACCTTC.

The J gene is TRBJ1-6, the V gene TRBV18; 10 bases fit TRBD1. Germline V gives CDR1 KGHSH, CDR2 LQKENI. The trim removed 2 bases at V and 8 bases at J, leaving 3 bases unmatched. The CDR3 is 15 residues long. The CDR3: CASSPTTGGDSPLHF. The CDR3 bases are TGTGCCAGCTCACCAACGACAGGGGGCGATTCACCCCTCCACTTT.

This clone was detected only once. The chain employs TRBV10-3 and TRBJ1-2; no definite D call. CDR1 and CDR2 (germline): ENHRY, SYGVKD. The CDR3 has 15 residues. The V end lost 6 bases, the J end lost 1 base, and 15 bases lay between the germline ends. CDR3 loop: CAIRRVGAFNYGYTF. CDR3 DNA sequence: TGTGCCATCAGGCGGGTGGGCGCGTTTAACTATGGCTACACCTTC.

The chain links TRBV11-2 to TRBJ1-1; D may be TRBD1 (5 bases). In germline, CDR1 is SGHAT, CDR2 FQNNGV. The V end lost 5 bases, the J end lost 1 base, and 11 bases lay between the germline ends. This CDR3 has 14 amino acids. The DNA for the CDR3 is TGTGCCAGCAGCCTCGCGGGGGGGAACACTGAAGCTTTCTTT. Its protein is CASSLAGGNTEAFF.

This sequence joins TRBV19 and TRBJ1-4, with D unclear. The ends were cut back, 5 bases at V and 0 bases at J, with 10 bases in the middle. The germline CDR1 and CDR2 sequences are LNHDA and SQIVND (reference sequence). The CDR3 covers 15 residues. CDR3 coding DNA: TGTGCCAGTAGTTTCTTCACAGCAACTAATGAAAAACTGTTTTTT. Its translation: CASSFFTATNEKLFF.

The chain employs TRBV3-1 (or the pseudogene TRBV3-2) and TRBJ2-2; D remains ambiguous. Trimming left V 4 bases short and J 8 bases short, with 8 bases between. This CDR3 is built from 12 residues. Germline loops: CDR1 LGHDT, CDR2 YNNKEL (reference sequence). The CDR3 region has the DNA TGTGCCAGCAGCCGGTCAGGTGGGGAGCTGTTTTTT. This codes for CASSRSGGELFF.

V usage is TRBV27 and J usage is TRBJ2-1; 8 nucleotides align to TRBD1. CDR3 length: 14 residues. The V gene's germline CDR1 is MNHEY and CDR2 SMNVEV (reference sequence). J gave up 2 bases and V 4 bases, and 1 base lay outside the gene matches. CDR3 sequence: CASSSTGAYNEQFF. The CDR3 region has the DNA TGTGCCAGCAGTTCGACAGGGGCCTACAATGAGCAGTTCTTC.

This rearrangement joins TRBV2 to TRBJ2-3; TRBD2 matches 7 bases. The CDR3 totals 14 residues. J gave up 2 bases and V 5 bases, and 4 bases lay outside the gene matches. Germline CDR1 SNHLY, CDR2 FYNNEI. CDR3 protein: CASSTGGFTDTQYF. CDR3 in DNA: TGTGCCAGCAGTACGGGGGGTTTCACAGATACGCAGTATTTT.

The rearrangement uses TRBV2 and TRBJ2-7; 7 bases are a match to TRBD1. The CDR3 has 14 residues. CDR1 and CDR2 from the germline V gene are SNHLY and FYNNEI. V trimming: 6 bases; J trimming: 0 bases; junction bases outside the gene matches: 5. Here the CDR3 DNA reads TGTGCCAGCAGACCCAGGGGGAGCTCCTACGAGCAGTACTTC. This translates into CASRPRGSSYEQYF.

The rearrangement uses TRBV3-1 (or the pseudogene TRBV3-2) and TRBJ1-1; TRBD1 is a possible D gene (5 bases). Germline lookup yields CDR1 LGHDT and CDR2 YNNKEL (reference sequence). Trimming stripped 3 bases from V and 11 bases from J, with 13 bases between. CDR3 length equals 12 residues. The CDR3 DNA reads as TGTGCCAGCAGCCACCGGACGGAGGGGGCTTTCTTT. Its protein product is CASSHRTEGAFF.

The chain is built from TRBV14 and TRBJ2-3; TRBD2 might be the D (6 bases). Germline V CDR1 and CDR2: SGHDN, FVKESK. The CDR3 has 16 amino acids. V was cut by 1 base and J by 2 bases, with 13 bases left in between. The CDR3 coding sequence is TGTGCCAGCAGCCAAGTCACCGGGAGAACCACAGATACGCAGTATTTT. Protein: CASSQVTGRTTDTQYF.

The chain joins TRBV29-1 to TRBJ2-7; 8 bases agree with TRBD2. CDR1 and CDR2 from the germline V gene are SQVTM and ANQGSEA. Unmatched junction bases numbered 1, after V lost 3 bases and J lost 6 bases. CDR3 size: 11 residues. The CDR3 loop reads CSVDRGGEQYF. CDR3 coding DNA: TGCAGCGTTGATCGGGGGGGCGAGCAGTACTTC.

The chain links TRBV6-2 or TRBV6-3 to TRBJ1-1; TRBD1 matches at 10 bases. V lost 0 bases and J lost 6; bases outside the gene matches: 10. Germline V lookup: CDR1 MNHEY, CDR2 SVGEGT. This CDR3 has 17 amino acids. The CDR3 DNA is TGTGCCAGCAGTTACTCGGGGACAGGGGCCAGGGGGGCTGAAGCTTTCTTT. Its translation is CASSYSGTGARGAEAFF.

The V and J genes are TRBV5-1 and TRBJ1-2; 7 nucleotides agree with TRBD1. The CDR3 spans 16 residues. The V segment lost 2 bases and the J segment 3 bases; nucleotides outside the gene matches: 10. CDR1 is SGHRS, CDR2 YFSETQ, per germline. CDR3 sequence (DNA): TGCGCCAGCAGCTTCCAGCCCCGGGACAGCTACTATGGCTACACCTTC. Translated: CASSFQPRDSYYGYTF. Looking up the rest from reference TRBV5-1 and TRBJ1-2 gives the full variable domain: KAGVTQTPRYLIKTRGQQVTLSCSPISGHRSVSWYQQTPGQGLQFLFEYFSETQRNKGNFPGRFSGRQFSNSRSEMNVSTLELGDSALYLCASSFQPRDSYYGYTFGSGTRLTVV.

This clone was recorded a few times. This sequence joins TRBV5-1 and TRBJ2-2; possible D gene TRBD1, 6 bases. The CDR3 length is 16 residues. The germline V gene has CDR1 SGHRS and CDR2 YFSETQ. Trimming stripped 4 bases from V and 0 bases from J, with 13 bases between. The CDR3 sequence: CASSPRDNSNTGELFF. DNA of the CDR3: TGCGCCAGCAGCCCCCGGGACAACTCGAACACCGGGGAGCTGTTTTTT.

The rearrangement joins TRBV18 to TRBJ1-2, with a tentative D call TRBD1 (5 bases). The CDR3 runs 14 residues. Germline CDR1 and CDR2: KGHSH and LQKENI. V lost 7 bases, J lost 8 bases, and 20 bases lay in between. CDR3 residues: CASFMGQGPAGYTF. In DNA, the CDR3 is TGTGCCAGCTTTATGGGCCAGGGTCCGGCCGGCTACACCTTC. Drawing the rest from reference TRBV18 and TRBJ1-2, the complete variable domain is NAGVMQNPRHLVRRRGQEARLRCSPMKGHSHVYWYRQLPEEGLKFMVYLQKENIIDESGMPKERFSAEFPKEGPSILRIQQVVRGDSAAYFCASFMGQGPAGYTFGSGTRLTVV.

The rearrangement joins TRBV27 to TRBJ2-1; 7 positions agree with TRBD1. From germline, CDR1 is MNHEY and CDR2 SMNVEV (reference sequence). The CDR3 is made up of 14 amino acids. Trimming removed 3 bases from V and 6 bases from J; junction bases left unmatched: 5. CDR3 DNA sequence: TGTGCCAGCAGTTTTGGGACAGCAACCAATGAGCAGTTCTTC. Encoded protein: CASSFGTATNEQFF.

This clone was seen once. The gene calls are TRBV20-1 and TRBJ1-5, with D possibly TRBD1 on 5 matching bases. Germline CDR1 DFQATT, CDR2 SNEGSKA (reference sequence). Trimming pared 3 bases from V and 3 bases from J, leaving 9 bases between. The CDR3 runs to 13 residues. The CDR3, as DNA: TGCAGTGCTAGTTTCAGGGCCAATCAGCCCCAGCATTTT. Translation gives CSASFRANQPQHF.